A single sample is the source of the 4 T cell receptor beta chains below, sequenced in a study of human T cells and chemical hapten exposure. The time point here: healthy volunteer bleed at 2 weeks. Extraction yielded total RNA from whole blood (unfractionated). TCRdb independently ran MiXCR on the RACE reads; one entry per CDR3 protein. The data contain roughly 130,000 distinct CDR3 sequences, approximately 9.5% of them singletons. What was sequenced was whole blood. The receptors were gathered from a male donor in good health. Some clones in this sample may be carry-over from other donors' samples.

As to this clonotype: A much larger clone sits a single nucleotide away, making a read error possible. This chain links TRBV27 with TRBJ2-7, with D perhaps matching TRBD1 (5 bases). The length of the CDR3 is 18 residues. Germline lookup yields CDR1 MNHEY and CDR2 SMNVEV (reference sequence). The CDR3 loop is CASSLSVLTETHSYEEYF. The CDR3 DNA reads as TGTGCCAGCAGTTTATCGGTCCTGACAGAAACCCATTCCTACGAGGAGTACTTC.

Ten or more counts support this clonotype. The chain has TRBV27 and TRBJ2-1, with 8 bases identical to TRBD2. CDR3 length: 13 residues. CDR1 and CDR2 from the germline V gene are MNHEY and SMNVEV (reference sequence). The junction had 7 bases not matched to a gene; V was cut back by 7 bases and J by 8 bases. The chain's CDR3 is CASKDSGDDEQFF. The DNA of the CDR3 is TGTGCCAGCAAGGATAGCGGGGACGATGAGCAGTTCTTC.

The chain links TRBV11-2 to TRBJ2-1; 8 bases align to TRBD1. The CDR3 totals 15 residues. Trimming took 3 bases from V and 2 from J; bases not matched to a gene: 3. The germline CDR1 and CDR2 sequences are SGHAT and FQNNGV. DNA for the CDR3: TGTGCCAGCAGCTTCGACAGGGGACCCTACAATGAGCAGTTCTTC. The encoded protein is CASSFDRGPYNEQFF. Full variable domain (outside the CDR3, taken from reference TRBV11-2 and TRBJ2-1): EAGVAQSPRYKIIEKRQSVAFWCNPISGHATLYWYQQILGQGPKLLIQFQNNGVVDDSQLPKDRFSAERLKGVDSTLKIQPAKLEDSAVYLCASSFDRGPYNEQFFGPGTRLTVL.

This clonotype was seen at least ten times. The chain is built from TRBV19 and TRBJ2-7; D is possibly TRBD2 (6 bases). Trimming removed 7 bases from V and 3 bases from J, with 10 bases in between. The germline V gene has CDR1 LNHDA and CDR2 SQIVND (reference sequence). This CDR3 has 12 residues. CDR3 DNA sequence: TGTGCCAGTATGGGAGGATTCTACGAGCAGTACTTC. Translation gives CASMGGFYEQYF.